This T cell receptor (beta chain) was recorded in a study of T-cell memory formation after mild COVID-19. Findings and caveats of the study: Within pre-infection memory, some responding clones were found, suggesting cross-reactive memory joined. Among contracting clones, CD4+ were mainly CM/EM and CD8+ enriched in EMRA.

Constant-segment primers and 5'RACE yielded cDNA libraries for TCR alpha and TCR beta, each carrying sample barcodes and UMIs. TCRdb ran MiXCR on the 5' RACE reads and lists one entry per CDR3 protein. This table has 350,000 or so distinct CDR3 sequences, 21% appearing once. The CDR3 is 11 residues long. Germline V gene sequence: CDR1 MNHEY, CDR2 SVGAGI. V shed 8 bases and J shed 8 bases, with 10 bases lying between them. With regard to this clonotype: Its matching antigen is unknown.

This TCR was recovered from an adult woman who had mild COVID-19 (a few samples of this study predate the infection). Cell type and time point are not known. Material: PBMCs or a T cell subset sorted from them (not recorded which). V is TRBV6-5 and J is TRBJ2-1; unclear D gene. The CDR3 DNA follows: TGTGCCAGCTCATCCGCTTATGAGCAGTTCTTC. Translating gives CASSSAYEQFF.